This note documents a single T cell receptor (beta chain) sequence. This may stem from a read error, because a much larger clone lies one nucleotide away. Trimming shortened V by 1 base and J by 11 bases, and 11 bases separated the two germline ends. The CDR3 length is 12 residues. The germline V gene has CDR1 LGHDT and CDR2 YNNKEL (reference sequence). This sample stems from a study of blood T cells in healthy people across ages. It was with a sample-barcoded 5' primer and a J-beta primer mix that a second PCR of roughly 7 to 12 cycles was run. TCRdb re-called the 5' RACE reads with MiXCR, one entry per CDR3 protein. The sample comprises hundreds of thousands of distinct CDR3 sequences, more than 25% of which are singletons, and 17% rests with the top ten. The total RNA that was extracted per sample amounted to at least 5 micrograms.

This clonotype originated in an elderly woman in good health. The gene calls are TRBV3-1 and TRBJ2-5; no clear D gene. Sequenced material: blood. CDR3 DNA sequence: TGTGCCAGCAGCCAAGTTAGTAATGAGCAGTACTTC. Protein: CASSQVSNEQYF.